Listed below are T cell receptor beta chains from one sample, sequenced in a study of shared clonotypes between healthy human individuals. The table came from immunoSEQ multiplex PCR; TCRdb's copy has only in-frame clones and leaves some out. This table has roughly 2.5 million clones, roughly nine tenths appearing once. Source material: naive CD4+ T cells sorted from blood. Receptors originate from a young man in good health. CDR3s include the opening cysteine and the closing phenylalanine or tryptophan. D genes are given only for firm matches. Part of the rows lack a size; the others show once, few, many or a class for expanded clones.

D gene: TRBD2
V gene: TRBV7-8
J gene: TRBJ2-1
clone size: NA
CDR3 DNA: TGTGCCAGCAGCCTGATCGATAGCGGGAGAAGGAATGAGCAGTTCTTC
CDR3 protein: CASSLIDSGRRNEQFF

D gene: TRBD2
V gene: TRBV4-1
J gene: TRBJ2-1
clone size: NA
CDR3 DNA: TGCGCCAGCAGCCAAGTCACGGGACTAGCGGGAGTTGAGCAGTTCTTC
CDR3 protein: CASSQVTGLAGVEQFF

D gene: TRBD1
V gene: TRBV13
J gene: TRBJ2-1
clone size: NA
CDR3 DNA: TGTGCCAGCAAGCTTAAGTCCATAGGGACAGGGTTTTACAATGAGCAGTTCTTC
CDR3 protein: CASKLKSIGTGFYNEQFF

D gene: NA
V gene: TRBV7-9
J gene: TRBJ1-5
clone size: NA
CDR3 DNA: TGTGCCAGCAGCTTAGGAGGGGGAGGCAATCAGCCCCAGCATTTT
CDR3 protein: CASSLGGGGNQPQHF

D gene: NA
V gene: TRBV11-2
J gene: TRBJ1-5
clone size: NA
CDR3 DNA: TGTGCCAGCAGCCTAACGAAGGGGATAAATCAGCCCCAGCATTTT
CDR3 protein: CASSLTKGINQPQHF

D gene: NA
V gene: TRBV5-1
J gene: TRBJ2-3
clone size: NA
CDR3 DNA: TGCGCCAGCAGCTTGCCAAGCGCTCGTGGCACAGATACGCAGTATTTT
CDR3 protein: CASSLPSARGTDTQYF

D gene: NA
V gene: TRBV6-1
J gene: TRBJ1-1
clone size: few
CDR3 DNA: TGTGCCAGCGGGATTAACATGTGGGCTGAAGCTTTCTTT
CDR3 protein: CASGINMWAEAFF

D gene: NA
V gene: TRBV5-1
J gene: TRBJ1-2
clone size: NA
CDR3 DNA: TGCGCCAGCAGCTTGGAGCTATACTCCCTTGGCTACACCTTC
CDR3 protein: CASSLELYSLGYTF

D gene: TRBD1
V gene: TRBV9
J gene: TRBJ2-7
clone size: NA
CDR3 DNA: TGTGCCAGCAGCCTAAGGGACAGAGGATCGCCCTACGAGCAGTACTTC
CDR3 protein: CASSLRDRGSPYEQYF

D gene: NA
V gene: TRBV19
J gene: TRBJ1-5
clone size: few
CDR3 DNA: TGTGCCAGTACGGAGAGGGCGGATAGCAATCAGCCCCAGCATTTT
CDR3 protein: CASTERADSNQPQHF

D gene: TRBD1
V gene: TRBV18
J gene: TRBJ2-7
clone size: NA
CDR3 DNA: TGTGCCAGCTCACCCCTCCTTGGACAGGGGGCAGTCGAGCAGTACTTC
CDR3 protein: CASSPLLGQGAVEQYF

D gene: NA
V gene: TRBV4-1
J gene: TRBJ2-6
clone size: NA
CDR3 DNA: TGCGCCAGCAGCCAGCCAGGGACTGGGGCCAACGTCCTGACTTTC
CDR3 protein: CASSQPGTGANVLTF

D gene: NA
V gene: TRBV6-4
J gene: TRBJ1-3
clone size: NA
CDR3 DNA: TGTGCCAGCAGTGATCGGACAGACTCTGGAAACACCATATATTTT
CDR3 protein: CASSDRTDSGNTIYF

D gene: TRBD1
V gene: TRBV5-1
J gene: TRBJ2-2
clone size: NA
CDR3 DNA: TGCGCCAGCAGCCCGGGGACAGGGGGCGGCCGGGAGCTGTTTTTT
CDR3 protein: CASSPGTGGGRELFF

D gene: NA
V gene: TRBV28
J gene: TRBJ1-4
clone size: NA
CDR3 DNA: TGTGCCAGCAGTTTTTTCTTCGAGCCCGTGAGTGAAAAACTGTTTTTT
CDR3 protein: CASSFFFEPVSEKLFF

D gene: NA
V gene: TRBV7-9
J gene: TRBJ2-5
clone size: NA
CDR3 DNA: TGTGCCAGCAGCCGAGGACAGCAAGAGACCCAGTACTTC
CDR3 protein: CASSRGQQETQYF

D gene: NA
V gene: TRBV11-2
J gene: TRBJ2-3
clone size: NA
CDR3 DNA: TGTGCCACCCGACTCCGGGGGAGTAGCACAGATACGCAGTATTTT
CDR3 protein: CATRLRGSSTDTQYF

D gene: NA
V gene: TRBV19
J gene: TRBJ1-5
clone size: NA
CDR3 DNA: TGTGCCAGTAGTAGTGGGACGGGTCCCTCTTATAGCAATCAGCCCCAGCATTTT
CDR3 protein: CASSSGTGPSYSNQPQHF

D gene: TRBD1
V gene: TRBV18
J gene: TRBJ2-5
clone size: NA
CDR3 DNA: TGTGCCAGCTCATCCCGGGACAGAGTTTGGGAGACCCAGTACTTC
CDR3 protein: CASSSRDRVWETQYF

D gene: TRBD1
V gene: TRBV7-7
J gene: TRBJ2-1
clone size: NA
CDR3 DNA: TGTGCTAGCAGTCAGTCCGGGACAGGCAATGAGCAGTTCTTC
CDR3 protein: CASSQSGTGNEQFF

D gene: NA
V gene: TRBV6-4
J gene: TRBJ1-5
clone size: NA
CDR3 DNA: TGTGCCAGCAGTGGGAAGGGAGGGTCTCAGCCCCAGCATTTT
CDR3 protein: CASSGKGGSQPQHF

D gene: NA
V gene: TRBV6-5
J gene: TRBJ1-6
clone size: NA
CDR3 DNA: TGTGCCAGCAGTTACACGCCAGGGTTCGGTTCACCCCTCCACTTT
CDR3 protein: CASSYTPGFGSPLHF

D gene: TRBD1
V gene: TRBV6-5
J gene: TRBJ1-2
clone size: NA
CDR3 DNA: TGTGCCAGCAGTAATTCCGGGACAGATGGCTACACCTTC
CDR3 protein: CASSNSGTDGYTF

D gene: NA
V gene: TRBV5-1
J gene: TRBJ1-1
clone size: NA
CDR3 DNA: TGCGCCAGCAGCTTACAAGAGAACACTGAAGCTTTCTTT
CDR3 protein: CASSLQENTEAFF

D gene: NA
V gene: TRBV5-1
J gene: TRBJ1-5
clone size: NA
CDR3 DNA: TGCGCCAGCAGCTTGGGGCAGAATCAGCCCCAGCATTTT
CDR3 protein: CASSLGQNQPQHF

D gene: TRBD1
V gene: TRBV6-6
J gene: TRBJ2-1
clone size: NA
CDR3 DNA: TGTGCCAGCAGTTACTCGGGACAGCCCTCCTACAATGAGCAGTTCTTC
CDR3 protein: CASSYSGQPSYNEQFF